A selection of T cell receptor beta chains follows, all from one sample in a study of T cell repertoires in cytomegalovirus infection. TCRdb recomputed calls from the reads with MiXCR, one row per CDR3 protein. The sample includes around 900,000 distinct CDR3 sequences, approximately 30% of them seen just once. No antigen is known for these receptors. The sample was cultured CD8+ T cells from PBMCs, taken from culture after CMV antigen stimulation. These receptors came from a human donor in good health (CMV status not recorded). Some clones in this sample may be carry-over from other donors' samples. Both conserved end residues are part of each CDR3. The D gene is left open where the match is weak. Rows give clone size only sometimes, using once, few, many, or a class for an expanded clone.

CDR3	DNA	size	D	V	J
CASSAGTPNEQFF	TGTGCCAGCAGCGCCGGGACTCCAAATGAGCAGTTCTTC	NA	NA	TRBV7-9	TRBJ2-1
CASRLLPGRSTDTQYF	TGCGCCAGCAGACTACTCCCGGGACGGTCCACAGATACGCAGTATTTT	NA	NA	TRBV5-1	TRBJ2-3
CASSPNLGTGSYNEQFF	TGTGCCAGCAGTCCTAATCTAGGGACAGGGTCATACAATGAGCAGTTCTTC	many	TRBD1	TRBV7-9	TRBJ2-1
CASSYRGQYTGELFF	TGTGCCAGTAGTTACAGGGGACAGTACACCGGGGAGCTGTTTTTT	NA	TRBD1	TRBV19	TRBJ2-2
CASSTRLAGSQETQYF	TGTGCCAGCAGCACTCGACTAGCGGGGAGCCAAGAGACCCAGTACTTC	many	TRBD2	TRBV7-9	TRBJ2-5
CASSEEWAGEYNQPQHF	TGTGCCAGCAGTGAAGAATGGGCAGGGGAGTACAATCAGCCCCAGCATTTT	NA	NA	TRBV6-1	TRBJ1-5
CASSYIWDGTSTDTQYF	TGTGCCAGCAGTTACATTTGGGACGGGACTTCAACAGATACGCAGTATTTT	NA	NA	TRBV6-2/TRBV6-3	TRBJ2-3
CASSFDGLAGWGETQYF	TGTGCCAGCAGTTTTGACGGACTAGCGGGGTGGGGAGAGACCCAGTACTTC	NA	TRBD2	TRBV6-5	TRBJ2-5
CASSAAAGSGANVLTF	TGTGCCAGCAGCGCCGCGGCCGGCTCTGGGGCCAACGTCCTGACTTTC	many	NA	TRBV7-2	TRBJ2-6
CASSLLRPAGGDGGEQFF	TGTGCCAGCAGCTTACTCCGACCAGCGGGGGGGGACGGCGGTGAGCAGTTCTTC	NA	TRBD2	TRBV7-8	TRBJ2-1
CASSPTFQGGDTEAFF	TGTGCCAGCAGCCCCACCTTCCAGGGGGGGGACACTGAAGCTTTCTTT	NA	TRBD1	TRBV13	TRBJ1-1
CASRFSILQGTNEKLFF	TGTGCCAGCCGCTTTTCAATCTTACAGGGAACTAATGAAAAACTGTTTTTT	NA	NA	TRBV12-3/TRBV12-4	TRBJ1-4
CASSWDLPPLHF	TGTGCCAGCAGCTGGGATCTTCCACCCCTCCACTTT	few	NA	TRBV7-2	TRBJ1-6
CASSGTAEGGLAKNIQYF	TGTGCCAGCAGTGGGACTGCCGAAGGAGGTCTAGCCAAAAACATTCAGTACTTC	NA	NA	TRBV12-3/TRBV12-4	TRBJ2-4
CASRPAANYGYTF	TGTGCCAGCCGCCCCGCAGCTAACTATGGCTACACCTTC	NA	NA	TRBV28	TRBJ1-2
CASTTLGSYNEQFF	TGTGCCAGCACCACCCTAGGGTCCTACAATGAGCAGTTCTTC	NA	NA	TRBV12-3/TRBV12-4	TRBJ2-1
CASSQDPLAFTYNEQFF	TGCGCCAGCAGCCAAGATCCCCTAGCCTTCACCTACAATGAGCAGTTCTTC	few	NA	TRBV4-1	TRBJ2-1
CASSVQKRGGTDTQYF	TGTGCCAGCAGCGTACAAAAGCGGGGGGGCACAGATACGCAGTATTTT	NA	TRBD2	TRBV9	TRBJ2-3
CASSQEGRENQPQHF	TGTGCCAGCAGCCAAGAGGGGCGGGAGAATCAGCCCCAGCATTTT	NA	NA	TRBV3-1	TRBJ1-5
CASSQELAGGPETQYF	TGTGCCAGCAGTCAAGAGCTAGCGGGGGGGCCTGAGACCCAGTACTTC	NA	TRBD2	TRBV6-1	TRBJ2-5
CASSAGSNNSPLHF	TGTGCCAGCAGTGCTGGGTCCAATAATTCACCCCTCCACTTT	NA	NA	TRBV9	TRBJ1-6
CASSPDVYGYTF	TGTGCCAGCAGTCCTGACGTTTATGGCTACACCTTC	NA	NA	TRBV6-2/TRBV6-3	TRBJ1-2
CASSLRSDYGYTF	TGTGCCAGCAGTTTGCGGTCGGACTATGGCTACACCTTC	many	NA	TRBV12-3/TRBV12-4	TRBJ1-2
CASRVAGGLTGELFF	TGTGCCAGCAGAGTAGCGGGGGGCCTCACCGGGGAGCTGTTTTTT	many	TRBD2	TRBV6-2/TRBV6-3	TRBJ2-2
CASSTSTSGGTYEQYF	TGTGCCAGCAGCACCTCGACTAGCGGGGGAACCTACGAGCAGTACTTC	NA	TRBD2	TRBV7-8	TRBJ2-7
CASIVRTLIELNSYNEQFF	TGTGCCAGCATCGTCAGAACATTAATCGAACTAAACTCCTACAATGAGCAGTTCTTC	many	NA	TRBV7-8	TRBJ2-1